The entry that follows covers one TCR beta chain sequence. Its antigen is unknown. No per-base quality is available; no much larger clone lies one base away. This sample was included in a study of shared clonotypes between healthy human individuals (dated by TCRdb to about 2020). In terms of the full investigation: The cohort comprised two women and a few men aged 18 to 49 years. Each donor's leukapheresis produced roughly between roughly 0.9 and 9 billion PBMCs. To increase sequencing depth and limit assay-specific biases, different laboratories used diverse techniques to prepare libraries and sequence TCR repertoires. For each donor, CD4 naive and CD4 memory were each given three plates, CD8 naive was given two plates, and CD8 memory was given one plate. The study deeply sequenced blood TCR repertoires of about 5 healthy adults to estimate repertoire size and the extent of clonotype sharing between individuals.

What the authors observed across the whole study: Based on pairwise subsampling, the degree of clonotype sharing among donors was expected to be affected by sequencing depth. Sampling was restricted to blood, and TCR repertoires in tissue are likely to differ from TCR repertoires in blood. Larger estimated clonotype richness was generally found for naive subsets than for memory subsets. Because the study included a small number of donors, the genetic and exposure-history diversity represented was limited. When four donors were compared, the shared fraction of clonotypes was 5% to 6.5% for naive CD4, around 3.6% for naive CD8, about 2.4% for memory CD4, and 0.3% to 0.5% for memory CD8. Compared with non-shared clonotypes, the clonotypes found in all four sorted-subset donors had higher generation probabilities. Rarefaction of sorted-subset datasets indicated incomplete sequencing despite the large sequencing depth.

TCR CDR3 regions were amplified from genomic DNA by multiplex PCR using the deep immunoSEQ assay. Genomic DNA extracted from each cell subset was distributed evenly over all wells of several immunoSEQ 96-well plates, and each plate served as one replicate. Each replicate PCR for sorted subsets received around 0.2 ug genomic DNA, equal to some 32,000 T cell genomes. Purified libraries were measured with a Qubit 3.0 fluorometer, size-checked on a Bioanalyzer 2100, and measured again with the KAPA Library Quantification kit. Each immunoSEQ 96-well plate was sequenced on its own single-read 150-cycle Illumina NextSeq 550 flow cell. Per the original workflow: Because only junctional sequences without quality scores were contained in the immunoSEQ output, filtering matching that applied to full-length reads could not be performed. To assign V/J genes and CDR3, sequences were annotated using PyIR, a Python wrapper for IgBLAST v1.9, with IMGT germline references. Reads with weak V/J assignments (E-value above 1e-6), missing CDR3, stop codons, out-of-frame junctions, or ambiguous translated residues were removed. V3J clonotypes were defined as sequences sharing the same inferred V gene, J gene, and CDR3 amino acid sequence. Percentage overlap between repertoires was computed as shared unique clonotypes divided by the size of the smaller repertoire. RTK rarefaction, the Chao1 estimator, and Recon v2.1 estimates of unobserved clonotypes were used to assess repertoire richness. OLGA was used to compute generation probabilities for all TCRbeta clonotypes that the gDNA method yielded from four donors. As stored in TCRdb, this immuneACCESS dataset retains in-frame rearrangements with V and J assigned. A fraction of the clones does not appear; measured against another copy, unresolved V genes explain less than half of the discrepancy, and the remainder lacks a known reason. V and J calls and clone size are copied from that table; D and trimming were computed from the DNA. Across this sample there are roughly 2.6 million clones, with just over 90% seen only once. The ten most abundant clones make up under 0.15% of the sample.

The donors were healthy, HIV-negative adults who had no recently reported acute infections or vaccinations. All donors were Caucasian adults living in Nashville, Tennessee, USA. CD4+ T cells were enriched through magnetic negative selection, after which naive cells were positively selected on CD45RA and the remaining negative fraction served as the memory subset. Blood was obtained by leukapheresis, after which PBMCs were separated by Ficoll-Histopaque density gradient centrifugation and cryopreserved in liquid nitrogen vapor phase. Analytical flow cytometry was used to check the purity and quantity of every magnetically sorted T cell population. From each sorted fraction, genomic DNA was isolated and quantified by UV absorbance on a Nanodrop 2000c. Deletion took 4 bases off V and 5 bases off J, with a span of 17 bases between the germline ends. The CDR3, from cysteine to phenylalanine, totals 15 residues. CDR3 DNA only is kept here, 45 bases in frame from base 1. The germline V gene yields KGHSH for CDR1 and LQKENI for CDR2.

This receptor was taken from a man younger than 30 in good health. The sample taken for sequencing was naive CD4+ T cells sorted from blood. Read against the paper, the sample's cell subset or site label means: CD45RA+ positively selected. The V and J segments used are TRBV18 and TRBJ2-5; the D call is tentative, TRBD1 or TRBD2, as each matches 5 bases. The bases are TGTGCCAGCTCACGTTATGGGGCTGAGGGGGAGACCCAGTACTTC. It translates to CASSRYGAEGETQYF.